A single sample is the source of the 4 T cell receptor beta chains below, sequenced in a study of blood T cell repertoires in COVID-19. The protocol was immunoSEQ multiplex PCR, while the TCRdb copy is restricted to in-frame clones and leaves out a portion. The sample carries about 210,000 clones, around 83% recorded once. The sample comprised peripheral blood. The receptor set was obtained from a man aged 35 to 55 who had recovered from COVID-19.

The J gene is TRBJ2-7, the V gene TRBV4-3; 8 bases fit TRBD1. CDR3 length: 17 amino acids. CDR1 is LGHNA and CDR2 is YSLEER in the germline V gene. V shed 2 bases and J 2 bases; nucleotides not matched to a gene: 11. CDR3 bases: TGCGCCAGCAGCCAACAAACCCGGACAGGGAGACCCTACGAGCAGTACTTC. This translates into CASSQQTRTGRPYEQYF.

In nucleotides, the CDR3 is TGTGCCAGCTCCCGCGACTCCATCCGGAATAATTCACCCCTCCACTTT. Amino acids: CASSRDSIRNNSPLHF. The chain uses TRBV18 and TRBJ1-6; D is ambiguous. V gave up 6 bases and J gave up 5 bases, with 17 bases separating them. This CDR3 has 16 amino acids. The germline CDR1 and CDR2 sequences are KGHSH and LQKENI.

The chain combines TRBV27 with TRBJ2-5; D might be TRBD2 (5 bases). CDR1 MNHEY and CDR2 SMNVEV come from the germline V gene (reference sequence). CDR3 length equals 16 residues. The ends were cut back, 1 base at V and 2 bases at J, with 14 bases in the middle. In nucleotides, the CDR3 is TGTGCCAGCAGTTTATATGGCGGGTTGACACAAGAGACCCAGTACTTC. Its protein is CASSLYGGLTQETQYF.

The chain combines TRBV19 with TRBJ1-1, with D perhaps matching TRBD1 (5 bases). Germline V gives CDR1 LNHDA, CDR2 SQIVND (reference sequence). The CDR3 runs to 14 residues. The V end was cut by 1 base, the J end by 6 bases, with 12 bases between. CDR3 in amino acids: CASSIAGTPPEAFF. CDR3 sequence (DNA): TGTGCCAGTAGTATAGCAGGGACTCCCCCTGAAGCTTTCTTT.